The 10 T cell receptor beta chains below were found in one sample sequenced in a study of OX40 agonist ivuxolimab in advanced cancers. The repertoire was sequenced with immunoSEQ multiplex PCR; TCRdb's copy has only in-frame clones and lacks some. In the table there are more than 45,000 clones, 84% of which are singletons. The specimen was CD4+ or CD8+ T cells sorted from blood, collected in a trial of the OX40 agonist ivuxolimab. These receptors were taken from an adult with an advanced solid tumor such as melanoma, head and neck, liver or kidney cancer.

The DNA of the CDR3 is TGCGCCAGCAGCCAAGCCCCTCAGGACTACGAGCAGTACTTC. Protein product: CASSQAPQDYEQYF. V is TRBV4-1 and J is TRBJ2-7; D is uncertain. The length of the CDR3 is 14 residues. The germline V gene has CDR1 MGHRA and CDR2 YSYEKL. V lost 1 base and J lost 3, with 10 bases in between.

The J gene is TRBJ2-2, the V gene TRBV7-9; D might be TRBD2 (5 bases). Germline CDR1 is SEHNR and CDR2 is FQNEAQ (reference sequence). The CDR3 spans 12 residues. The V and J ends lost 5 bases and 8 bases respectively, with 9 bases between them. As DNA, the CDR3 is TGTGCCAGCAGCCCCCCGGGAGGGGAGCTGTTTTTT. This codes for CASSPPGGELFF. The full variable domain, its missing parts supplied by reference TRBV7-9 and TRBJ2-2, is DTGVSQNPRHKITKRGQNVTFRCDPISEHNRLYWYRQTLGQGPEFLTYFQNEAQLEKSRLLSDRFSAERPKGSFSTLEIQRTEQGDSAMYLCASSPPGGELFFGEGSRLTVL.

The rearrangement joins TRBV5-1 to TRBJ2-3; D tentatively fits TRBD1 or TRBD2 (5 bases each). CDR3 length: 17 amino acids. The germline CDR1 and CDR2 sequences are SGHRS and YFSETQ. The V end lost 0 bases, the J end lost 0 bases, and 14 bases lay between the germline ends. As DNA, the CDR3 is TGCGCCAGCAGCTTGGGGCCCAGGGAGTCTAGCACAGATACGCAGTATTTT. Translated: CASSLGPRESSTDTQYF.

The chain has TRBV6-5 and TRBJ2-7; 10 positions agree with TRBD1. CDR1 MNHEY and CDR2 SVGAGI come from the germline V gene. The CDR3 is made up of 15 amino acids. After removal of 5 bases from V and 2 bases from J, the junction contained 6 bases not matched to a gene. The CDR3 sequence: CASSPGTGATYEQYF. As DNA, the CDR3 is TGTGCCAGCAGTCCCGGGACAGGGGCTACCTACGAGCAGTACTTC.

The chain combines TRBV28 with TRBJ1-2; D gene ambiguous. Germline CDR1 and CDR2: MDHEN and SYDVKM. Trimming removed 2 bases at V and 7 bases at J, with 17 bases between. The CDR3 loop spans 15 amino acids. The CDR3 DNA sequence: TGTGCCAGCAGTTTACCTTGGGCCGCCAAAGGTGGCTACACCTTC. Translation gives CASSLPWAAKGGYTF.

The CDR3 DNA reads TGTGCCAGCAGCGTCTATGGCAATGAAGCAGATACGCAGTATTTT. It is translated as CASSVYGNEADTQYF. This chain links TRBV9 with TRBJ2-3; D is unresolved. Germline CDR1 reads SGDLS; CDR2 reads YYNGEE. The CDR3 runs to 15 residues. Trimming cost V 2 bases and J 4 bases, with 14 bases left between them.

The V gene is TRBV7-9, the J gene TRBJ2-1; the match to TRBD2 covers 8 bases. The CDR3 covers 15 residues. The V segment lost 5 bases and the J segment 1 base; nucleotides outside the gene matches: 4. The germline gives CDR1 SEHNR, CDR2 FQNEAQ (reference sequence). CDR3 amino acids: CASSPRGGSYNEQFF. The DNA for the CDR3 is TGTGCCAGCAGCCCTCGGGGGGGGTCCTACAATGAGCAGTTCTTC.

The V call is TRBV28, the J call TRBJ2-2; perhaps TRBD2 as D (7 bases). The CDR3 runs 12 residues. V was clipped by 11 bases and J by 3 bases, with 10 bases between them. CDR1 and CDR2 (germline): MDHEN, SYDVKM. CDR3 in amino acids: CACGGHTGELFF. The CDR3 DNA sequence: TGTGCCTGCGGGGGCCACACCGGGGAGCTGTTTTTT.

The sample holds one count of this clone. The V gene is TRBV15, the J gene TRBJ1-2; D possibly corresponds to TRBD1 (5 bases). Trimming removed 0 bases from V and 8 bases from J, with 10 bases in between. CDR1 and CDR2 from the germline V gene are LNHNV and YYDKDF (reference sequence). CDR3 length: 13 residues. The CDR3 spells CATSRDGGRGYTF. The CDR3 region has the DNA TGTGCCACCAGCAGAGATGGGGGAAGGGGCTACACCTTC.

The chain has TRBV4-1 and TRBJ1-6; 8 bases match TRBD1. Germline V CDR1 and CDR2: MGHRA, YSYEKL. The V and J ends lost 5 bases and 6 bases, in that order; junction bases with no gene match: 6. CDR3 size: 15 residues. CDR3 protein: CASSEGTGSNSPLHF. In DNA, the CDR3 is TGCGCCAGCAGCGAGGGGACAGGCAGTAATTCACCCCTCCACTTT.